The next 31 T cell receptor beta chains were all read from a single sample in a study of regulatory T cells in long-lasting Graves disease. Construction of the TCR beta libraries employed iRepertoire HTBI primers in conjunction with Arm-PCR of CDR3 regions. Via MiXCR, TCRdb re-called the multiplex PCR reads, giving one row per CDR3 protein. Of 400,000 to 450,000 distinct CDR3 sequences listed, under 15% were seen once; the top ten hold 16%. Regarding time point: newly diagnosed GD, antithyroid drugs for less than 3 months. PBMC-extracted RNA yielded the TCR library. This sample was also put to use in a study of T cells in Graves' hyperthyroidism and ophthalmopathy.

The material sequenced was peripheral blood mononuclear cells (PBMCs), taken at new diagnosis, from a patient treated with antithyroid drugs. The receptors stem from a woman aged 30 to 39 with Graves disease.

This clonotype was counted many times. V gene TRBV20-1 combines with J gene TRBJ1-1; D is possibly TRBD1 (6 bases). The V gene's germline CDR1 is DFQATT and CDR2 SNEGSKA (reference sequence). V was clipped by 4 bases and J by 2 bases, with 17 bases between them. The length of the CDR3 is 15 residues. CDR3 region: CSAKTPATGNTEAFF. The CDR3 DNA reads TGCAGTGCTAAGACCCCGGCGACAGGTAACACTGAAGCTTTCTTT.

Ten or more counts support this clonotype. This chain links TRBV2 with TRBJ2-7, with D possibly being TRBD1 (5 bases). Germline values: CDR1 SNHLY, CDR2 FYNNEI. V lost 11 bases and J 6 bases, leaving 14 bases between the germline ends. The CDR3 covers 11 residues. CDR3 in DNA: TGTGCCGGAAGGGGTTACGGCGAGCAGTACTTC. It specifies CAGRGYGEQYF.

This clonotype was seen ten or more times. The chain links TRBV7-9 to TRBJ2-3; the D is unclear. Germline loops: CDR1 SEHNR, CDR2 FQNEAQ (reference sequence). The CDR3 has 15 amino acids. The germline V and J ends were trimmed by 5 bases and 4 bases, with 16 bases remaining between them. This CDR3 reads CASSAGLTYSDTQYF. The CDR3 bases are TGTGCCAGCAGCGCCGGCCTCACTTACTCAGATACGCAGTATTTT. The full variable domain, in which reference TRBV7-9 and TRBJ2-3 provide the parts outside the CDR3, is DTGVSQNPRHKITKRGQNVTFRCDPISEHNRLYWYRQTLGQGPEFLTYFQNEAQLEKSRLLSDRFSAERPKGSFSTLEIQRTEQGDSAMYLCASSAGLTYSDTQYFGPGTRLTVL.

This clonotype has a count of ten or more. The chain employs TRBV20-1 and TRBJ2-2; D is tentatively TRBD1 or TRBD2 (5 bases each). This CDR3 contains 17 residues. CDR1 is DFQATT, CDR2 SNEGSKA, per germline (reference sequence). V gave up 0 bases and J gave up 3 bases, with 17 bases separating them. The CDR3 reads CSARDFPGSQDTGELFF. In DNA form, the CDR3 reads TGCAGTGCTAGAGACTTTCCGGGGTCACAGGACACCGGGGAGCTGTTTTTT.

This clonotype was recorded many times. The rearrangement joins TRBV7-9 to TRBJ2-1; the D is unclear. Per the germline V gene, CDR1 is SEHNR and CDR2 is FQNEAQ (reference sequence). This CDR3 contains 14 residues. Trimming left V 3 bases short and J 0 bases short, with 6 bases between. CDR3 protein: CASSLESSYNEQFF. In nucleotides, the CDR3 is TGTGCCAGCAGCTTGGAGTCCTCCTACAATGAGCAGTTCTTC.

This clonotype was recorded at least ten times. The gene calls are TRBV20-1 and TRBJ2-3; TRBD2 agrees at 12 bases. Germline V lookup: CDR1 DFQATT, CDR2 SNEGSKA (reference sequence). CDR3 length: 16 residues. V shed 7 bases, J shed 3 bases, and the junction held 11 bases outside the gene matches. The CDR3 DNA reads TGCAGTGTTCTAGCGGGAGGGGGGAGGGTTACAGATACGCAGTATTTT. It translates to CSVLAGGGRVTDTQYF.

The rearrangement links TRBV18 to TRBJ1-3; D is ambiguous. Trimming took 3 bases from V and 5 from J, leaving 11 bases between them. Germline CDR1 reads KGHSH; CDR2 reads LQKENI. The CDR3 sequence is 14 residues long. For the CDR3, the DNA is TGTGCCAGCTCACCCCCGTTGGGTAGAAACACCATATATTTT. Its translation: CASSPPLGRNTIYF. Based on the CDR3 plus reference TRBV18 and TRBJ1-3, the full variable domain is NAGVMQNPRHLVRRRGQEARLRCSPMKGHSHVYWYRQLPEEGLKFMVYLQKENIIDESGMPKERFSAEFPKEGPSILRIQQVVRGDSAAYFCASSPPLGRNTIYFGEGSWLTVV.

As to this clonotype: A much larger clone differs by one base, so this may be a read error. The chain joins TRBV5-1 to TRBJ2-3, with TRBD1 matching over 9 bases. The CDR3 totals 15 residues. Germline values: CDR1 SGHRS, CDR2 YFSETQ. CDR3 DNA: TGCGCCGGCAGCCTCACAGGGGGCGGGAAAGATACGCAGTATTTT. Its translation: CAGSLTGGGKDTQYF.

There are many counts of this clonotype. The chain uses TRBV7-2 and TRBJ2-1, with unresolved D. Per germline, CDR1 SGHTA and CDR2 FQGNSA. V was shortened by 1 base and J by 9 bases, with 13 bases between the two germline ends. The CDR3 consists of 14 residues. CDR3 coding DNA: TGTGCCAGCAGCTTAGTGGTTGAATTGAGTGAGCAGTTCTTC. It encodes CASSLVVELSEQFF.

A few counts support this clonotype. The CDR3 sequence: CASSPGRLGYTF. The DNA of the CDR3 is TGTGCCAGCAGCCCTGGGCGTCTTGGCTACACCTTC. This chain connects TRBV7-8 to TRBJ1-2, with D hard to call. V was pared by 5 bases and J by 7 bases, with 11 bases between. This CDR3 is built from 12 residues. CDR1 is SGHVS, CDR2 FQNEAQ, per germline.

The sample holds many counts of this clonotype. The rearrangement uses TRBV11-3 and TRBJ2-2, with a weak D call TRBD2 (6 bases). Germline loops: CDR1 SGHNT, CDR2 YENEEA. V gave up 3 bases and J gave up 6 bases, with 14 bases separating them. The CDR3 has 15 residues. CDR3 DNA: TGTGCCAGCAGCTTGGGAGGCCTAAGTGCCGGGGAGCTGTTTTTT. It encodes CASSLGGLSAGELFF.

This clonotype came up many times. The CDR3 DNA reads as TGTGCCAGCAGCTTAGAGGATCACCCCGGGGAGCTGTTTTTT. Translation gives CASSLEDHPGELFF. J is TRBJ2-2 and V is TRBV11-1; D unclear. The germline CDR1 and CDR2 sequences are SGHAT and FQDESV (reference sequence). V dropped 1 base and J dropped 6 bases, with 9 bases sitting between them. CDR3 length equals 14 residues.

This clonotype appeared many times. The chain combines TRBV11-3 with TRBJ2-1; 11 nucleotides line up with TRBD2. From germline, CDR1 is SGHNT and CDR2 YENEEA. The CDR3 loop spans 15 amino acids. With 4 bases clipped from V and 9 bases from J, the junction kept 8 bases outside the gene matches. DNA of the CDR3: TGTGCCAGCAGCTCCCTACTAGCGGGAGTGGGTGAGCAGTTCTTC. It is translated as CASSSLLAGVGEQFF. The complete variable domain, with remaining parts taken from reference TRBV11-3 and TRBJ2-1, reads EAGVVQSPRYKIIEKKQPVAFWCNPISGHNTLYWYLQNLGQGPELLIRYENEEAVDDSQLPKDRFSAERLKGVDSTLKIQPAELGDSAVYLCASSSLLAGVGEQFFGPGTRLTVL.

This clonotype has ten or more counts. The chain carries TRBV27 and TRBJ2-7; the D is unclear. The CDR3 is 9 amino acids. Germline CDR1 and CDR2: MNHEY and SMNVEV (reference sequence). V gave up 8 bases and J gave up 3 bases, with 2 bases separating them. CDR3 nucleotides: TGTGCCAGCGGCTACGAGCAGTACTTC. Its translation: CASGYEQYF.

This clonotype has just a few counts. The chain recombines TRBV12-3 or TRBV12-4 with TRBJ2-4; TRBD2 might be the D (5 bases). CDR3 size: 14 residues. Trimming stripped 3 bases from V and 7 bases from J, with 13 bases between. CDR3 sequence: CASSFAEGPNIQYF. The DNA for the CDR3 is TGTGCCAGCAGTTTCGCCGAGGGCCCGAACATTCAGTACTTC.

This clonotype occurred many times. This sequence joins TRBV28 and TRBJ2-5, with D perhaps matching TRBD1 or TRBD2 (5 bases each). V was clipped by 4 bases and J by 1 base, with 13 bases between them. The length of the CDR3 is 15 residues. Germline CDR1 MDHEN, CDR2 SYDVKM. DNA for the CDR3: TGTGCCAGCAGTTCCCCCGGGACGGCCCAAGAGACCCAGTACTTC. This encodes CASSSPGTAQETQYF.

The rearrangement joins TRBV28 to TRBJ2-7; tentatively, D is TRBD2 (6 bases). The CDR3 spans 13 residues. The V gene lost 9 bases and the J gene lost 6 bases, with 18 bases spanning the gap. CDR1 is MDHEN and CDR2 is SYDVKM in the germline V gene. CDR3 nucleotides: TGTGCCAGTAAACCCCTGGGGGGTGCCGAGCAGTACTTC. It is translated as CASKPLGGAEQYF.

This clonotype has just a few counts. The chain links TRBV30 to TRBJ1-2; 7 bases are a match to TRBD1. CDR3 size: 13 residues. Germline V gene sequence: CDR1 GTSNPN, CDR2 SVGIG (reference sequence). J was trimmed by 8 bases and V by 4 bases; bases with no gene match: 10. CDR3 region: CAWNLGGGRGYTF. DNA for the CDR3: TGTGCCTGGAATTTGGGAGGGGGCAGAGGCTACACCTTC.

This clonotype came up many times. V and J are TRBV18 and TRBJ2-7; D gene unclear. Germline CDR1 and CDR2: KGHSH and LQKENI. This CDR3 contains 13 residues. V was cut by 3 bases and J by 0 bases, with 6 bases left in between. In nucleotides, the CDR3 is TGTGCCAGCTCACCCGACACCTCCTACGAGCAGTACTTC. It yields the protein CASSPDTSYEQYF. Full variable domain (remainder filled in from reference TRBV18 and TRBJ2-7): NAGVMQNPRHLVRRRGQEARLRCSPMKGHSHVYWYRQLPEEGLKFMVYLQKENIIDESGMPKERFSAEFPKEGPSILRIQQVVRGDSAAYFCASSPDTSYEQYFGPGTRLTVT.

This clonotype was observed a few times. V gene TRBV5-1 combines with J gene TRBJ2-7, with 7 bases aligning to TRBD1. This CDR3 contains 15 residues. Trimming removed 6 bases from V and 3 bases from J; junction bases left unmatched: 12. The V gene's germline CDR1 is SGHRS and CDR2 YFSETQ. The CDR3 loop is CASNVSGDRVYEQYF. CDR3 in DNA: TGCGCCAGCAACGTGTCCGGTGACAGGGTCTACGAGCAGTACTTC.

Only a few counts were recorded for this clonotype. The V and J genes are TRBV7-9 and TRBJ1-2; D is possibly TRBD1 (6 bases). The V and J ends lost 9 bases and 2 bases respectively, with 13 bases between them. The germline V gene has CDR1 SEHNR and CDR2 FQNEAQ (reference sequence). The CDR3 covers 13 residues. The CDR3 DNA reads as TGTGCCAGTACAGGGATACAGAACTATGGCTACACCTTC. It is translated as CASTGIQNYGYTF.

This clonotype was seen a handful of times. The CDR3 nucleotides read TGTGCCAGCAGCTTGCCCCAGGGAACCTACGAGCAGTACTTC. This codes for CASSLPQGTYEQYF. The chain employs TRBV5-6 and TRBJ2-7; D may be TRBD1 (5 bases). Looked up from germline, CDR1 is SGHDT and CDR2 is YYEEEE. The CDR3 has 14 amino acids. The V and J ends lost 1 base and 2 bases respectively, with 10 bases between them.

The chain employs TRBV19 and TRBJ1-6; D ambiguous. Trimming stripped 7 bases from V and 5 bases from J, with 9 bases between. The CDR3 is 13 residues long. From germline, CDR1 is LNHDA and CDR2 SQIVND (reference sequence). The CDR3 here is CASKVGNNSPLHF. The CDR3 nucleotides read TGTGCCAGTAAAGTGGGGAATAATTCACCCCTCCACTTT.

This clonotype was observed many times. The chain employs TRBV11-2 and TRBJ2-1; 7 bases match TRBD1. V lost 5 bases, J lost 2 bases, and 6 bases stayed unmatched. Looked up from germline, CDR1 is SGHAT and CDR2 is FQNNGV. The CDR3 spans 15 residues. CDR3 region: CASSPLQGAYNEQFF. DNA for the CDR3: TGTGCCAGCAGCCCACTGCAGGGGGCCTACAATGAGCAGTTCTTC.

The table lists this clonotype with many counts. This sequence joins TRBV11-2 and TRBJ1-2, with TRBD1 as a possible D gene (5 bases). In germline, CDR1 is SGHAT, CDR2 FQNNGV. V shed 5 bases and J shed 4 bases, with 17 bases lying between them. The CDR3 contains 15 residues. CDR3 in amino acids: CASSPSDGGSYGYTF. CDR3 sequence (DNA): TGTGCCAGCAGCCCCTCGGACGGGGGAAGCTATGGCTACACCTTC.

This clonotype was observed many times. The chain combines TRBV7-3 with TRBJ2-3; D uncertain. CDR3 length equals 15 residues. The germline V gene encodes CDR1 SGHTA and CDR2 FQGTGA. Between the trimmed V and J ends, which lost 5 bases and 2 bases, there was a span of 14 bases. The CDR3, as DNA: TGTGCCAGCAGCCCACGGCCGGGCCTCACAGATACGCAGTATTTT. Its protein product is CASSPRPGLTDTQYF.

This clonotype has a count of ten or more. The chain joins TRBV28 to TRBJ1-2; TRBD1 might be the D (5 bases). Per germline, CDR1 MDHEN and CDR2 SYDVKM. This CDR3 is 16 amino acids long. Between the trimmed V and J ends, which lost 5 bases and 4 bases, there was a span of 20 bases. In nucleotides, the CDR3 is TGTGCCAGCAGTCCAAACCCCCCAGGGCCAGGCTATGGCTACACCTTC. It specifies CASSPNPPGPGYGYTF.

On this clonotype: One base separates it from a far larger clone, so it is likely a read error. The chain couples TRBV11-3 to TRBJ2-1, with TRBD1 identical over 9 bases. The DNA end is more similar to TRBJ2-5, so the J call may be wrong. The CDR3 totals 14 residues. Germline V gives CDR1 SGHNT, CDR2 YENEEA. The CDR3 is CASSPGTGRGTQYF. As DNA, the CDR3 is TGTGCCAGCAGCCCCGGGACAGGGAGGGGGACCCAGTACTTC.

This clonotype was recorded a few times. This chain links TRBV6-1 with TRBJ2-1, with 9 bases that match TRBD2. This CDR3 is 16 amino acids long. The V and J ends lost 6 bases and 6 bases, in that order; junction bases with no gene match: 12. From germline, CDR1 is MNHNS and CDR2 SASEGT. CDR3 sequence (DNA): TGTGCCAGCAGCCGATTCACCGGGACTAGCTTCAATGAGCAGTTCTTC. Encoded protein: CASSRFTGTSFNEQFF.

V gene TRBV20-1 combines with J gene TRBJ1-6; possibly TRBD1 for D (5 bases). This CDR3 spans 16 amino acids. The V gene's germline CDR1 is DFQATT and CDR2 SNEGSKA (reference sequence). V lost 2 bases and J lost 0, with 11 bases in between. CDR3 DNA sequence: TGCAGTGCTAGAACCGACAGAAGCTCCTATAATTCACCCCTCCACTTT. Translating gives CSARTDRSSYNSPLHF.

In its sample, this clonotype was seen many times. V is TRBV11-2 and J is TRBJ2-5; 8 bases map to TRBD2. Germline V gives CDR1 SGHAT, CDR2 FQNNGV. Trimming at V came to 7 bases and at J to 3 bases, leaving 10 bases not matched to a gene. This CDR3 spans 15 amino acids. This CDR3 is CASTPQGLEKETQYF. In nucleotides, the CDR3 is TGTGCCAGCACCCCCCAGGGACTAGAGAAAGAGACCCAGTACTTC.